The 7 T cell receptor beta chains given below trace back to one sample, sequenced in a study of T cells expressing NK-cell markers. TCRdb derives one entry per CDR3 protein from the 5' RACE reads, leaving out DNA. The specimen's table records about 540,000 distinct CDR3 sequences. Input material: blood T cells: a sorted CD56 or NKG2C T cell subset, CD4+ or CD8+ T cells, or bulk PBMC T cells (not recorded which). The receptors originated from a young man in good health.

The rearrangement joins TRBV5-1 to TRBJ2-6. The CDR3 extends over 14 amino acids. The germline V gene has CDR1 SGHRS and CDR2 YFSETQ. The CDR3 loop reads CASGWASGANVLTF.

The chain employs TRBV6-5 and TRBJ2-1; lacking DNA, the TRBD2 call made by TCRdb goes unchecked. The CDR3 contains 15 residues. The germline V gene encodes CDR1 MNHEY and CDR2 SVGAGI. The CDR3 is CASRLAGGGWNEQFF.

This chain joins TRBV5-6 and TRBJ2-2; the TRBD2 assignment by TCRdb is unverifiable without DNA. The length of the CDR3 is 14 residues. CDR1 and CDR2 (germline): SGHDT, YYEEEE. The CDR3 sequence is CASSLLGVGGELFF.

The J gene is TRBJ2-2, the V gene TRBV5-1. The CDR3 spans 13 residues. Germline CDR1 SGHRS, CDR2 YFSETQ. The CDR3 spells CASSWTKGGELFF.

The chain carries TRBV18 and TRBJ2-5. The CDR3 is 13 residues long. Germline lookup yields CDR1 KGHSH and CDR2 LQKENI. The CDR3 sequence: CASSPGNGETQYF.

This chain links TRBV29-1 with TRBJ2-1. The germline V gene has CDR1 SQVTM and CDR2 ANQGSEA. The CDR3 runs 13 residues. CDR3 loop: CSVERSSSGEQFF.

This chain connects TRBV4-3 to TRBJ2-6; the TCRdb call, TRBD1, lacks DNA for checking. From germline, CDR1 is LGHNA and CDR2 YSLEER. The CDR3 extends over 17 amino acids. This chain's CDR3 is CASSQDGASSGANVLTF.